These 18 T cell receptor beta chains share one sample of origin, sequenced in a study of a mutant IDH1 vaccine in newly diagnosed glioma. Their antigen targets remain unknown. TCRdb keeps only in-frame clones here, not all; method: immunoSEQ multiplex PCR. The sample consists of tens of thousands of clones, about 83% of them appearing once. Time point described: week 35, safety follow-up. With topical imiquimod, each dose of the vaccine consisted of 300 ug of mutant IDH1 20-mer peptide. The sample here was PBMCs, taken from a glioma patient whose treatment included an IDH1 peptide vaccine. The receptors shown here come from a woman aged 45-59 years with glioma.

The chain recombines TRBV11-3 with TRBJ2-7, with D tentatively TRBD1 or TRBD2 (5 bases each). The CDR3 is made up of 14 amino acids. CDR1 and CDR2 (germline): SGHNT, YENEEA. V was shortened by 1 base and J by 5 bases, with 12 bases between the two germline ends. The CDR3 sequence is CASSLARGTHEQYF. The CDR3 region has the DNA TGTGCCAGCAGCTTAGCAAGAGGGACCCACGAGCAGTACTTC.

The V call is TRBV5-1, the J call TRBJ1-5, with TRBD1 as a possible D gene (6 bases). The CDR3 runs 14 residues. CDR1 is SGHRS, CDR2 YFSETQ, per germline. V dropped 0 bases and J dropped 9 bases, with 13 bases sitting between them. CDR3 bases: TGCGCCAGCAGCTTGGTACAGGGAGGTGGGCCCCAGCATTTT. Amino acid sequence: CASSLVQGGGPQHF. Drawing the rest from reference TRBV5-1 and TRBJ1-5, the complete variable domain is KAGVTQTPRYLIKTRGQQVTLSCSPISGHRSVSWYQQTPGQGLQFLFEYFSETQRNKGNFPGRFSGRQFSNSRSEMNVSTLELGDSALYLCASSLVQGGGPQHFGDGTRLSIL.

The chain joins TRBV9 to TRBJ1-2; D remains ambiguous. CDR1 is SGDLS, CDR2 YYNGEE, per germline. There are 10 residues in the CDR3. V was cut by 3 bases and J by 10 bases, with 7 bases left in between. CDR3 sequence (DNA): TGTGCCAGCAGCGGGCCGGACTACACCTTC. Protein product: CASSGPDYTF.

This sequence joins TRBV9 and TRBJ1-6, with no clear D. V was clipped by 0 bases and J by 0 bases, with 7 bases between them. Germline CDR1 reads SGDLS; CDR2 reads YYNGEE. The CDR3 sequence is 16 residues long. The CDR3: CASSVAGSSYNSPLHF. For the CDR3, the DNA is TGTGCCAGCAGCGTAGCCGGTAGCTCCTATAATTCACCCCTCCACTTT.

This chain uses TRBV25-1 with TRBJ2-6; D possibly corresponds to TRBD2 (6 bases). The CDR3 has 17 residues. CDR1 is MGHDK, CDR2 SYGVNS, per germline. Trimming pared 4 bases from V and 4 bases from J, leaving 17 bases between. The CDR3 loop reads CASSASRAGSGANVLTF. The CDR3 DNA sequence: TGTGCCAGCAGTGCGAGCAGGGCGGGGAGCGGGGCCAACGTCCTGACTTTC.

The J gene is TRBJ2-7, the V gene TRBV27; D might be TRBD1 or TRBD2, each matching 5 bases. V was shortened by 5 bases and J by 1 base, with 12 bases between the two germline ends. The germline V gene encodes CDR1 MNHEY and CDR2 SMNVEV (reference sequence). This CDR3 spans 14 amino acids. CDR3 sequence (DNA): TGTGCCAGCAGTCTGGGACGGACTTCCTACGAGCAGTACTTC. It specifies CASSLGRTSYEQYF.

The chain links TRBV6-1 to TRBJ2-7; tentatively, D is TRBD1 (6 bases). This CDR3 region has 14 residues. Germline CDR1 is MNHNS and CDR2 is SASEGT. V was pared by 11 bases and J by 0 bases, with 17 bases between. The CDR3 nucleotides read TGTGCCGCAGAGCCCGGGACAAGCTCCTACGAGCAGTACTTC. Translated, it gives CAAEPGTSSYEQYF.

V and J are TRBV30 and TRBJ1-4; D unclear. The CDR3 spans 14 residues. V lost 0 bases, J lost 8 bases, and 13 bases lay in between. The germline V gene encodes CDR1 GTSNPN and CDR2 SVGIG (reference sequence). In DNA form, the CDR3 reads TGTGCCTGGAGTGTACGGACTGACTTGGAAAAACTGTTTTTT. This sequence encodes CAWSVRTDLEKLFF.

This clone was counted a single time. The rearrangement uses TRBV2 and TRBJ2-7; the match to TRBD1 covers 9 bases. The trim removed 6 bases at V and 1 base at J, leaving 7 bases unmatched. CDR3 length: 15 residues. The germline V gene encodes CDR1 SNHLY and CDR2 FYNNEI. This CDR3 reads CASSNGQGISYEQYF. The CDR3 DNA sequence: TGTGCCAGCAGCAACGGACAGGGGATATCCTACGAGCAGTACTTC.

This chain joins TRBV4-1 and TRBJ2-7; a possible D gene is TRBD1 (6 bases). Germline CDR1 is MGHRA and CDR2 is YSYEKL. The CDR3 runs to 14 residues. V gave up 5 bases and J gave up 3 bases, with 14 bases separating them. CDR3: CASSAYTRGYEQYF. The CDR3 coding sequence is TGCGCCAGCAGCGCATATACCAGGGGCTACGAGCAGTACTTC.

This clone was counted a single time. This chain links TRBV9 with TRBJ1-2, with 10 bases matching TRBD1. Germline CDR1 SGDLS, CDR2 YYNGEE. Trimming at V came to 4 bases and at J to 4 bases, leaving 13 bases not matched to a gene. This CDR3 region has 17 residues. The CDR3: CASSQKRTGGGGYGYTF. The DNA of the CDR3 is TGTGCCAGCAGCCAGAAGAGGACAGGGGGTGGTGGCTATGGCTACACCTTC. The variable domain in full, completed from reference TRBV9 and TRBJ1-2, reads DSGVTQTPKHLITATGQRVTLRCSPRSGDLSVYWYQQSLDQGLQFLIQYYNGEERAKGNILERFSAQQFPDLHSELNLSSLELGDSALYFCASSQKRTGGGGYGYTFGSGTRLTVV.

The chain links TRBV7-9 to TRBJ1-2; 8 bases fit TRBD1. Germline assignment: CDR1 SEHNR and CDR2 FQNEAQ (reference sequence). V shed 1 base, J shed 6 bases, and the junction held 4 bases outside the gene matches. This CDR3 comprises 14 residues. CDR3 coding DNA: TGTGCCAGCAGCTTAGTATTGGGACAGGATGGCTACACCTTC. Its translation is CASSLVLGQDGYTF.

This clone has only a few counts. The gene calls are TRBV28 and TRBJ1-5; D remains ambiguous. V was trimmed by 3 bases and J by 3 bases, leaving 3 bases between them. Germline V gene sequence: CDR1 MDHEN, CDR2 SYDVKM. The CDR3 is made up of 12 amino acids. The CDR3, as DNA: TGTGCCAGCAGTTTGACCAATCAGCCCCAGCATTTT. Protein sequence: CASSLTNQPQHF. The entire variable domain, with the rest obtained from reference TRBV28 and TRBJ1-5, is as follows: DVKVTQSSRYLVKRTGEKVFLECVQDMDHENMFWYRQDPGLGLRLIYFSYDVKMKEKGDIPEGYSVSREKKERFSLILESASTNQTSMYLCASSLTNQPQHFGDGTRLSIL.

This clone was picked up one time. The CDR3 bases are TGTGCCAGCAGCTTGGTGGGGGGTTCAGATACGCAGTATTTT. This sequence encodes CASSLVGGSDTQYF. This sequence joins TRBV5-6 and TRBJ2-3, with D perhaps matching TRBD2 (6 bases). Germline assignment: CDR1 SGHDT and CDR2 YYEEEE. Trimming took 0 bases from V and 4 from J, leaving 9 bases between them. The CDR3 runs to 14 residues.

This clone counts as medium-sized. V and J are TRBV10-1 and TRBJ1-2, with D maybe TRBD1 (5 bases). The V end was cut by 3 bases, the J end by 3 bases, with 5 bases between. The CDR3 is 12 residues long. Germline V gene sequence: CDR1 WNHNN, CDR2 SYGVQD (reference sequence). The CDR3 region is CASSDRDYGYTF. DNA of the CDR3: TGCGCCAGCAGTGACAGGGACTATGGCTACACCTTC.

The rearrangement uses TRBV9 and TRBJ1-6; D remains ambiguous. Per the germline V gene, CDR1 is SGDLS and CDR2 is YYNGEE. This CDR3 is built from 17 residues. V lost 3 bases and J lost 6, with 19 bases in between. In nucleotides, the CDR3 is TGTGCCAGCAGCGCGGAGGGTTCCGGACGGATTAATTCACCCCTCCACTTT. This codes for CASSAEGSGRINSPLHF.

The chain combines TRBV6-6 with TRBJ1-1, with 10 bases that match TRBD1. This CDR3 has 15 amino acids. The V gene end was trimmed by 7 bases and the J gene end by 5 bases; junction bases not matched to a gene: 10. CDR1 MNHNY and CDR2 SVGAGI come from the germline V gene (reference sequence). CDR3 residues: CASTRTGGGTTEAFF. CDR3 coding DNA: TGTGCCAGCACCCGGACAGGGGGGGGAACAACTGAAGCTTTCTTT.

V and J are TRBV6-6 and TRBJ1-5; D remains unclear. Germline values: CDR1 MNHNY, CDR2 SVGAGI (reference sequence). V was cut by 9 bases and J by 4 bases, with 10 bases left in between. The CDR3 runs 12 residues. The CDR3 DNA reads as TGTGCCAGTCAAGGCCAAAATCAGCCCCAGCATTTT. It is translated as CASQGQNQPQHF.